A selection of T cell receptor beta chains follows, all from one sample in a study of shared clonotypes between healthy human individuals. The method was immunoSEQ multiplex PCR; TCRdb's version includes in-frame clones alone and lacks a portion of them. The sample consists of 2 million to 2.5 million clones, roughly 94% of them appearing once. Sequencing was carried out using naive CD4+ T cells sorted from blood. All receptors come from a man aged 18 to 35 in good health. Both conserved end residues are part of each CDR3. A D gene is named only where the DNA matches it firmly. For some rows the clone size is stated as once, few or many, or as a class when expanded; others skip it.

D	size	V	J	CDR3	DNA
NA	once	TRBV6-1	TRBJ2-7	CACRRWAGYEQYF	TGTGCCTGCCGGAGGTGGGCCGGCTACGAGCAGTACTTC
NA	NA	TRBV18	TRBJ1-1	CASSPTDQNTEAFF	TGTGCCAGCTCACCCACAGACCAGAACACTGAAGCTTTCTTT
TRBD1	NA	TRBV19	TRBJ1-1	CASSAGTGSEAFF	TGTGCCAGTAGTGCCGGGACAGGGTCTGAAGCTTTCTTT
TRBD2	once	TRBV30	TRBJ2-5	CAWSQSGGAGETQYF	TGTGCCTGGAGTCAAAGCGGGGGGGCCGGGGAGACCCAGTACTTC
NA	NA	TRBV9	TRBJ1-3	CASSVEGSRGNTIYF	TGTGCCAGCAGCGTAGAGGGGAGTCGTGGAAACACCATATATTTT
TRBD2	few	TRBV5-1	TRBJ2-2	CASSLSSGVGGELFF	TGCGCCAGCAGCTTGTCTAGCGGGGTTGGCGGGGAGCTGTTTTTT
NA	NA	TRBV19	TRBJ2-5	CASSMINQETQYF	TGTGCCAGTAGTATGATAAACCAAGAGACCCAGTACTTC
NA	NA	TRBV6-5	TRBJ2-1	CASSLGLTIPNSEQFF	TGTGCCAGCAGTTTGGGACTGACAATCCCTAACAGTGAGCAGTTCTTC
NA	NA	TRBV7-8	TRBJ1-1	CASSLGQAGEAFF	TGTGCCAGCAGCTTAGGACAGGCAGGTGAAGCTTTCTTT
NA	once	TRBV27	TRBJ2-7	CASSSAGNLPYEQYF	TGTGCCAGCAGTTCCGCGGGGAACCTCCCCTACGAGCAGTACTTC